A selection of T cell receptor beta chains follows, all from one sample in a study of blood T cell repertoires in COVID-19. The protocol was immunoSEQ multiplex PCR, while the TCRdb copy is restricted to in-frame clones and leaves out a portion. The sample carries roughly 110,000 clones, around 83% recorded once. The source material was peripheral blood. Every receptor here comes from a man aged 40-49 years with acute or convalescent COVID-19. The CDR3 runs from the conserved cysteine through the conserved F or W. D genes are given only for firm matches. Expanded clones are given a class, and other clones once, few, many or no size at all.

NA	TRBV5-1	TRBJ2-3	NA	TGCGCCAGCAGCTTGGGGATCAGTAGCGGCTCCACAGATACGCAGTATTTT	CASSLGISSGSTDTQYF
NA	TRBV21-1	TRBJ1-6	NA	TGTGCCAGCAGCCCCCTTTCGGACACTTCCAGCTCCTATAATTCACCCCTCCACTTT	CASSPLSDTSSSYNSPLHF
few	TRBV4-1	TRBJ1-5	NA	TGCGCCAGCAGCCAAGGAGTTAAGGACTATAGCAATCAGCCCCAGCATTTT	CASSQGVKDYSNQPQHF
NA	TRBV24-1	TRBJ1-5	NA	TGTGCCACCAGTCCAGGGGGCAATCAGCCCCAGCATTTT	CATSPGGNQPQHF
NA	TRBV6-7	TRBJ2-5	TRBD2	TGTGCCAGCAGTTACTCGGGACTAGCGGGGGGGCCGTGGGAGACCCAGTACTTC	CASSYSGLAGGPWETQYF
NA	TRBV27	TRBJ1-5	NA	TGTGCCAGCAGTTTATCCCACTCAGGGGGCAATCAGCCCCAGCATTTT	CASSLSHSGGNQPQHF
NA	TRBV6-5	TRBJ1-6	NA	TGTGCCAGCAGTAGGGGCCGGGCTGGGAATTCACCCCTCCACTTT	CASSRGRAGNSPLHF
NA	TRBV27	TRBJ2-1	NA	TGTGCCAGCAGTTTTACTAACTCCTACAATGAGCAGTTCTTC	CASSFTNSYNEQFF
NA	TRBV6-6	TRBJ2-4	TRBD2	TGTGCCAGCAGCACGACTAGCGGGGGTGGCAAAAACATTCAGTACTTC	CASSTTSGGGKNIQYF
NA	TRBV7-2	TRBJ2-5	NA	TGTGCCAGCAGCTTAGCTCGGGGGGCTGAGACCCAGTACTTC	CASSLARGAETQYF
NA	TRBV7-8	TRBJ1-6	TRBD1	TGTGCCAGCAGCTCGGACAGGGGAAATTCACCCCTCCACTTT	CASSSDRGNSPLHF
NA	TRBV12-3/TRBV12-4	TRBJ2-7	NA	TGTGCCAGCAGTCAGACGGACTTCCACGAGCAGTACTTC	CASSQTDFHEQYF
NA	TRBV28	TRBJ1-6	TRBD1	TGTGCCAGCAGTTCTGGACAGGGGCTGAATTCACCCCTCCACTTT	CASSSGQGLNSPLHF
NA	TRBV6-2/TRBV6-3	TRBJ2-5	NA	TGTGCCAGCAGTTACGGCGGGGCCCAAGAGACCCAGTACTTC	CASSYGGAQETQYF